Following are 19 T cell receptor beta chains from one sample sequenced in a study of cytomegalovirus exposure and HLA in healthy donors. Both 60 Vbeta primers and 13 Jbeta primers went into the PCR. The protocol was immunoSEQ multiplex PCR, while the TCRdb copy is restricted to in-frame clones and leaves out a portion. The sample carries roughly 120,000 clones, roughly 8.6% recorded once. Sequences were obtained from PBMCs. The receptors here all came from a woman between 40 and 50 years old in good health and CMV-seropositive.

Only a few counts were recorded for this clone. The rearrangement uses TRBV7-6 and TRBJ2-3, with D possibly being TRBD2 (6 bases). Looked up from germline, CDR1 is SGHVS and CDR2 is FNYEAQ. The CDR3 has 16 amino acids. Trimming took off 2 bases at V and 2 bases at J, with 14 bases between the two ends. The CDR3 loop reads CASSLRPGVVTDTQYF. Written as DNA, the CDR3 is TGTGCCAGCAGCTTAAGGCCGGGGGTTGTCACAGATACGCAGTATTTT.

The V call is TRBV6-5, the J call TRBJ2-7; 10 positions agree with TRBD1. Unmatched junction bases numbered 1, after V lost 2 bases and J lost 6 bases. This CDR3 comprises 13 residues. Per the germline V gene, CDR1 is MNHEY and CDR2 is SVGAGI. CDR3: CASSYGTGVEQYF. The CDR3 coding sequence is TGTGCCAGCAGTTACGGGACAGGGGTCGAGCAGTACTTC.

V gene TRBV4-1 combines with J gene TRBJ1-1; D remains unclear. Germline CDR1 reads MGHRA; CDR2 reads YSYEKL. The length of the CDR3 is 14 residues. V was trimmed by 0 bases and J by 10 bases, leaving 15 bases between them. The CDR3 here is CASSQEVVQIRAFF. Here the CDR3 DNA reads TGCGCCAGCAGCCAAGAGGTCGTGCAGATAAGAGCTTTCTTT.

This clone has just a few counts. V usage is TRBV6-1 and J usage is TRBJ2-2, with TRBD1 matching over 7 bases. CDR3 length: 13 residues. Germline trimming cut 6 bases from V and 6 bases from J; bases unmatched to any gene: 4. Germline assignment: CDR1 MNHNS and CDR2 SASEGT. The CDR3 loop reads CASRLQGSGELFF. The CDR3 coding sequence is TGTGCCAGCAGACTACAGGGGTCCGGGGAGCTGTTTTTT.

This chain connects TRBV28 to TRBJ1-2; D is perhaps TRBD1 (6 bases). The CDR3 sequence is 13 residues long. Trimming removed 3 bases from V and 8 bases from J, with 13 bases in between. The germline V gene has CDR1 MDHEN and CDR2 SYDVKM. The CDR3 is CASSLFRGRGYTF. CDR3 bases: TGTGCCAGCAGTTTGTTCAGGGGAAGGGGCTACACCTTC.

The rearrangement uses TRBV29-1 and TRBJ2-1, with a tentative D call TRBD2 (5 bases). This CDR3 contains 12 residues. V dropped 6 bases and J dropped 6 bases, with 12 bases sitting between them. From germline, CDR1 is SQVTM and CDR2 ANQGSEA. The DNA of the CDR3 is TGCAGCGTCCGGGGAGTTGGCAATGAGCAGTTCTTC. This sequence encodes CSVRGVGNEQFF.

This chain joins TRBV7-2 and TRBJ2-1, with TRBD2 matching 7 bases. This CDR3 is built from 14 residues. Germline-derived CDR1 and CDR2 are SGHTA and FQGNSA. The trim removed 5 bases at V and 8 bases at J, leaving 9 bases unmatched. In DNA form, the CDR3 reads TGTGCCAGCAGCACGGGACTAACGGGGGATGAGCAGTTCTTC. Amino acid sequence: CASSTGLTGDEQFF.

The V call is TRBV12-5, the J call TRBJ1-2; no clear D. This CDR3 comprises 13 residues. V was clipped by 2 bases and J by 2 bases, with 6 bases between them. Germline assignment: CDR1 LGHNT and CDR2 FRNRAP. The CDR3 reads CASGLYRNYGYTF. The CDR3 DNA reads as TGTGCTAGTGGTTTGTACAGAAACTATGGCTACACCTTC.

This sequence joins TRBV28 and TRBJ2-7; TRBD1 might be the D (6 bases). Trimming removed 3 bases from V and 7 bases from J, with 19 bases in between. Germline V gives CDR1 MDHEN, CDR2 SYDVKM. The CDR3 has 15 amino acids. The CDR3, as DNA: TGTGCCAGCAGTTTTCTTGACAGGTTAGGCGTTGAGCAGTACTTC. Translation gives CASSFLDRLGVEQYF.

The rearrangement links TRBV14 to TRBJ1-2, with 7 bases aligning to TRBD1. Trimming cost V 4 bases and J 8 bases; bases outside gene matches: 10. This CDR3 contains 14 residues. The V gene's germline CDR1 is SGHDN and CDR2 FVKESK. In DNA form, the CDR3 reads TGTGCCAGCAGCCTGAGTCCGGACAGGTGGGGCTACACCTTC. It encodes CASSLSPDRWGYTF.

In DNA form, the CDR3 reads TGCGCCAGCAGAGGAGACACTGAAGCTTTCTTT. This translates into CASRGDTEAFF. The V gene is TRBV5-1, the J gene TRBJ1-1; D ambiguous. Trimming took off 5 bases at V and 3 bases at J, with 5 bases between the two ends. CDR3 length equals 11 residues. CDR1 SGHRS and CDR2 YFSETQ come from the germline V gene.

This chain connects TRBV15 to TRBJ1-3; the D is unclear. The CDR3 is made up of 14 amino acids. Trimming pared 5 bases from V and 0 bases from J, leaving 8 bases between. CDR1 and CDR2 from the germline V gene are LNHNV and YYDKDF (reference sequence). CDR3 coding DNA: TGTGCCACCAGCCCGACGGGCTCTGGAAACACCATATATTTT. It is translated as CATSPTGSGNTIYF.

This rearrangement joins TRBV27 to TRBJ1-3; 7 bases fit TRBD1. Germline values: CDR1 MNHEY, CDR2 SMNVEV (reference sequence). The CDR3 has 15 amino acids. V lost 3 bases to trimming and J lost 4 bases; unmatched junction nucleotides: 6. The CDR3 DNA follows: TGTGCCAGCAGTTTTGACAGGGCTCCGGGAAACACCATATATTTT. Translation gives CASSFDRAPGNTIYF.

This clone came up a few times. The chain joins TRBV12-2 to TRBJ1-2; the D call of TRBD1 is as the table states it, not checked on the DNA. TRBV12-2 is recorded as a pseudogene. This CDR3 is built from 15 residues. CDR3 nucleotides: TGTGCAAGTCGCGGAACCGGGACAGGGCAGGCTGGCTACACCTTC. It encodes CASRGTGTGQAGYTF.

The sample holds a few counts of this clone. The chain employs TRBV4-2 and TRBJ1-2; D remains ambiguous. This CDR3 has 14 amino acids. Trimming removed 1 base at V and 8 bases at J, with 14 bases between. Germline CDR1 reads LGHNA; CDR2 reads YNFKEQ. The CDR3 coding sequence is TGTGCCAGCAGCCAAGGCACCCCGGCAGGAGGCTACACCTTC. Protein: CASSQGTPAGGYTF.

This clone was seen only a few times. The rearrangement links TRBV6-6 to TRBJ2-4; TRBD1 matches 9 bases. There are 16 residues in the CDR3. V shed 5 bases, J shed 7 bases, and the junction held 12 bases outside the gene matches. Germline CDR1 MNHNY, CDR2 SVGAGI (reference sequence). The CDR3 is CASSPRDRVTGNIQYF. CDR3 coding DNA: TGTGCCAGCAGTCCCCGGGACAGGGTTACGGGTAACATTCAGTACTTC.

This clone was detected a few times. The V and J genes are TRBV7-8 and TRBJ2-5; 8 positions match TRBD2. The CDR3 is made up of 15 amino acids. Germline V lookup: CDR1 SGHVS, CDR2 FQNEAQ. The V and J ends lost 1 base and 3 bases, in that order; junction bases with no gene match: 4. The CDR3 DNA reads TGTGCCAGCAGCTTAGGTGGGACTAGAAAAGAGACCCAGTACTTC. Protein: CASSLGGTRKETQYF.

This clone was counted a few times. This chain links TRBV7-3 with TRBJ2-7; 13 bases map to TRBD2. J was trimmed by 4 bases and V by 5 bases; bases with no gene match: 14. The CDR3 runs to 18 residues. Germline V CDR1 and CDR2: SGHTA, FQGTGA. CDR3 protein: CASSPKTSGGRRSYEQYF. CDR3 DNA sequence: TGTGCCAGCAGCCCAAAGACTAGCGGGGGGCGCCGTAGTTACGAGCAGTACTTC.

This sequence joins TRBV30 and TRBJ1-1; D may be TRBD1 (5 bases). This CDR3 spans 12 amino acids. V was trimmed by 3 bases and J by 9 bases, leaving 14 bases between them. Germline V gene lookup returns CDR1 GTSNPN and CDR2 SVGIG (reference sequence). This CDR3 is CAWSLTESQAFF. The CDR3 coding sequence is TGTGCCTGGAGCCTGACAGAATCGCAAGCTTTCTTT.